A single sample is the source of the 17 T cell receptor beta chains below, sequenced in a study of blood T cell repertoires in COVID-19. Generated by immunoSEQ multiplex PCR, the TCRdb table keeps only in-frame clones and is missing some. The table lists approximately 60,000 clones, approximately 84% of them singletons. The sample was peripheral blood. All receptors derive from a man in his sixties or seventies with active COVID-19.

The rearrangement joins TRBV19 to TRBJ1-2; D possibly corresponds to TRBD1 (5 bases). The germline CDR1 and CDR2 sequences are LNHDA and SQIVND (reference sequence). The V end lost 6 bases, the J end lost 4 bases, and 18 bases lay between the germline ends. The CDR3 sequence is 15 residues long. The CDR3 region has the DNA TGTGCCAGTAGACCCGGGCCGGCAGGGCCCTATGGCTACACCTTC. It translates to CASRPGPAGPYGYTF. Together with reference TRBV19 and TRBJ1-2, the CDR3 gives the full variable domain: DGGITQSPKYLFRKEGQNVTLSCEQNLNHDAMYWYRQDPGQGLRLIYYSQIVNDFQKGDIAEGYSVSREKKESFPLTVTSAQKNPTAFYLCASRPGPAGPYGYTFGSGTRLTVV.

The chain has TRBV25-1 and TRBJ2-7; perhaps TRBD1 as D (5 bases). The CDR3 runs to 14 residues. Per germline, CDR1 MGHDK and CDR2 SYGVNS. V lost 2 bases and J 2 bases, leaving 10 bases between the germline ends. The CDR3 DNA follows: TGTGCCAGCAGTGAAGGTCAGGGAACCTACGAGCAGTACTTC. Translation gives CASSEGQGTYEQYF.

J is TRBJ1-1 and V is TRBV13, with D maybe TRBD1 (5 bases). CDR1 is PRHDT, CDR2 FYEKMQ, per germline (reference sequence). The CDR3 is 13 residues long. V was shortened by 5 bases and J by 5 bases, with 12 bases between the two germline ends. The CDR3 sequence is CASSGGRWTEAFF. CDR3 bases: TGTGCCAGCAGCGGGGGGAGGTGGACTGAAGCTTTCTTT.

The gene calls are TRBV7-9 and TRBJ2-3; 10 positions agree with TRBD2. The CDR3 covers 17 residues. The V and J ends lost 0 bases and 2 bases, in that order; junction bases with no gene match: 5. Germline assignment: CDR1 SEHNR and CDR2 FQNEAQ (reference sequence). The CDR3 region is CASSLASGRDYTDTQYF. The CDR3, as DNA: TGTGCCAGCAGCTTAGCGAGCGGGAGGGACTACACAGATACGCAGTATTTT.

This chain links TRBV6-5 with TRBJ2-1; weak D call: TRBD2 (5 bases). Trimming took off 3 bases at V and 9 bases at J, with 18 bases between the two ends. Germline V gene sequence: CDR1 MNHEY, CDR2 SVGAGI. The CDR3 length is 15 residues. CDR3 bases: TGTGCCAGCAGTTATTCCGGCCATCGGGATTTTGAGCAGTTCTTC. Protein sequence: CASSYSGHRDFEQFF.

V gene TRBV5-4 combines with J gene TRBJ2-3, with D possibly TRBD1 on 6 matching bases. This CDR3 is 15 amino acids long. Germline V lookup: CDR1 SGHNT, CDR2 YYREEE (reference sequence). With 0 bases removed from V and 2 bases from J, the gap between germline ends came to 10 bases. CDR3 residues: CASSLAQGTTDTQYF. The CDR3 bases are TGTGCCAGCAGCTTGGCGCAGGGGACCACAGATACGCAGTATTTT.

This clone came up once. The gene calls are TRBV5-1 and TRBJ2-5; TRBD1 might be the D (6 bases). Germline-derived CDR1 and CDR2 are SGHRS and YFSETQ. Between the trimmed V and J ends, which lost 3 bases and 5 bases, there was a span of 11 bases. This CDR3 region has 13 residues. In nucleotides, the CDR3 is TGCGCCAGCAGCTCACAGGGTGGGGAGACCCAGTACTTC. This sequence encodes CASSSQGGETQYF.

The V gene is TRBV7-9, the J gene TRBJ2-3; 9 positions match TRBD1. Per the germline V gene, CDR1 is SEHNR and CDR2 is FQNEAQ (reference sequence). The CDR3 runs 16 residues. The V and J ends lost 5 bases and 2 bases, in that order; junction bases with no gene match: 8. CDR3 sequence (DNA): TGTGCCAGCAGCCCACCTTCACAGGGGGCCACAGATACGCAGTATTTT. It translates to CASSPPSQGATDTQYF.

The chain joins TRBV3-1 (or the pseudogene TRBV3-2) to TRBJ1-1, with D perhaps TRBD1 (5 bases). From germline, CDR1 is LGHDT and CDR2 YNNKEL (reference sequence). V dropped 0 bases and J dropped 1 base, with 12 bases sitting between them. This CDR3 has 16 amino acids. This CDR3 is CASSQESGDRNTEAFF. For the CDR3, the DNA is TGTGCCAGCAGCCAAGAGTCGGGAGACAGGAACACTGAAGCTTTCTTT.

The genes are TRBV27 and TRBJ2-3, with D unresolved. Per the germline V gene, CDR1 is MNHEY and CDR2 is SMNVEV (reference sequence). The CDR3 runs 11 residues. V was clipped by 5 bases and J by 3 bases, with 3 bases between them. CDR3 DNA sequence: TGTGCCAGCAGTCAAACAGATACGCAGTATTTT. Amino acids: CASSQTDTQYF.

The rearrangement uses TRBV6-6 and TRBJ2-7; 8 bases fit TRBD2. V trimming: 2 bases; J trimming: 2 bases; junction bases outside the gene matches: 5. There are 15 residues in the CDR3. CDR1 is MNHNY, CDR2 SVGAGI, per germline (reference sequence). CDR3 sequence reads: CASSYAAGGTYEQYF. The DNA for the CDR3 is TGTGCCAGCAGTTACGCGGCGGGAGGAACCTACGAGCAGTACTTC.

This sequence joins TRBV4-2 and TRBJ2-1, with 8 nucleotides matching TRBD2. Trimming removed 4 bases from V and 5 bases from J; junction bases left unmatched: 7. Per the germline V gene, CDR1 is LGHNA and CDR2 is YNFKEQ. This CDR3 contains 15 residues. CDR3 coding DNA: TGTGCCAGCAGCCTCCTGACTAGCGACGACAATGAGCAGTTCTTC. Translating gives CASSLLTSDDNEQFF.

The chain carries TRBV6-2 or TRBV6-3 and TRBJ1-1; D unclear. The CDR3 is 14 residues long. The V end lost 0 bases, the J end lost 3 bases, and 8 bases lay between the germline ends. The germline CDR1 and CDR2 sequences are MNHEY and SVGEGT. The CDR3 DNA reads TGTGCCAGCAGTTACTCGCGGGAATACACTGAAGCTTTCTTT. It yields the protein CASSYSREYTEAFF.

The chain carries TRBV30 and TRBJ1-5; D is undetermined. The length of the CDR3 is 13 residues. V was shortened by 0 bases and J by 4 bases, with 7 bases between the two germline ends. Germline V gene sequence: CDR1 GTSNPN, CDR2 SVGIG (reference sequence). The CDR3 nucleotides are TGTGCCTGGAGTGTACTAGGAAATCAGCCCCAGCATTTT. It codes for CAWSVLGNQPQHF.

CDR3 in amino acids: CASSQDRGGDINEQFF. Written as DNA, the CDR3 is TGTGCCAGCAGCCAAGATCGGGGAGGGGATATCAATGAGCAGTTCTTC. The rearrangement links TRBV3-1 (or the pseudogene TRBV3-2) to TRBJ2-1, with 7 bases lining up with TRBD2. Unmatched junction bases numbered 8, after V lost 0 bases and J lost 6 bases. The CDR3 totals 16 residues. Per germline, CDR1 LGHDT and CDR2 YNNKEL (reference sequence).

This chain's CDR3 is CASRQETEAFF. The DNA for the CDR3 is TGTGCCAGTCGACAGGAAACTGAAGCTTTCTTT. The J gene is TRBJ1-1, the V gene TRBV2, with a weak D call TRBD1 (6 bases). This CDR3 has 11 amino acids. Germline V CDR1 and CDR2: SNHLY, FYNNEI. V lost 9 bases and J lost 5, with 10 bases in between.

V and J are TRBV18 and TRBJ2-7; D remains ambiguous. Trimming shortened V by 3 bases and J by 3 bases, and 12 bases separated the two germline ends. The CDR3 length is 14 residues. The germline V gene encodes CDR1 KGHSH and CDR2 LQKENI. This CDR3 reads CASSPPGSGYEQYF. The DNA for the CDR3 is TGTGCCAGCTCACCCCCGGGTAGTGGCTACGAGCAGTACTTC.